The clone carrying this TCR beta chain was seen a few times. Its cognate antigen is unknown. This sample is part of a study of CD8+ T cells in alopecia areata. Study-wide context: Treated patients received oral tofacitinib, 5 to 10 mg twice daily.

Regarding the study as a whole: In scalp and blood, many expanded lesional clones persisted during tofacitinib. Sharing of TCR sequences between patients (possibly for HLA-related reasons) was less clear than in mice. In lesional scalp, particularly from alopecia totalis/universalis, clonality was higher than in normal scalp.

The treatment: oral pan-JAK inhibitor, 5-10 mg twice daily. Once RNA had been extracted, it was reverse transcribed into cDNA to act as the sequencing template. TCRdb's table, derived via immunoSEQ multiplex PCR, lists solely in-frame clones and lacks some. The table lists 80,000 to 100,000 clones, roughly 47% of them singletons. The sample consisted of CD8+ T cells sorted from blood, taken at week 24, from a patient treated with tofacitinib. This clonotype was obtained from a human donor with alopecia areata.

In nucleotides, the CDR3 is TGTGCCAGCGGGGACGGATTGAACACTGAAGCTTTCTTT. This translates into CASGDGLNTEAFF. The chain combines TRBV6-1 with TRBJ1-1; tentatively, D is TRBD1 (5 bases). Trimming took off 8 bases at V and 0 bases at J, with 10 bases between the two ends. The germline V gene encodes CDR1 MNHNS and CDR2 SASEGT. The CDR3 totals 13 residues.